Described below is a single T cell receptor (beta chain) sequence and its context. How the authors handled the data: The authors estimated nucleated cell counts from reference gene primer amplification. The table came from immunoSEQ multiplex PCR; TCRdb's copy has only in-frame clones and leaves some out. Clone size and the V and J calls come from that table; the DNA yielded D and trimming. The table records about 35,000 clones, 80% to 90% of them present only once. The data originate from a study of blood T cell repertoires in COVID-19. About the study: Acute-phase and convalescent COVID-19 samples originated in the United States, Italy and Spain. PBMCs, B-cell-depleted T cells, or T cells provided the cDNA or gDNA that made up the material.

This receptor was taken from a human donor in a cohort sampled during active COVID-19. Sequencing was carried out using peripheral blood.

The CDR3 reads CASSLPTDTQYF. In DNA, the CDR3 is TGTGCCAGCAGTTTACCGACAGATACGCAGTATTTT. The chain is built from TRBV28 and TRBJ2-3; D gene ambiguous. CDR1 MDHEN and CDR2 SYDVKM come from the germline V gene. Trimming took 2 bases from V and 3 from J, leaving 3 bases between them. CDR3 length equals 12 residues.